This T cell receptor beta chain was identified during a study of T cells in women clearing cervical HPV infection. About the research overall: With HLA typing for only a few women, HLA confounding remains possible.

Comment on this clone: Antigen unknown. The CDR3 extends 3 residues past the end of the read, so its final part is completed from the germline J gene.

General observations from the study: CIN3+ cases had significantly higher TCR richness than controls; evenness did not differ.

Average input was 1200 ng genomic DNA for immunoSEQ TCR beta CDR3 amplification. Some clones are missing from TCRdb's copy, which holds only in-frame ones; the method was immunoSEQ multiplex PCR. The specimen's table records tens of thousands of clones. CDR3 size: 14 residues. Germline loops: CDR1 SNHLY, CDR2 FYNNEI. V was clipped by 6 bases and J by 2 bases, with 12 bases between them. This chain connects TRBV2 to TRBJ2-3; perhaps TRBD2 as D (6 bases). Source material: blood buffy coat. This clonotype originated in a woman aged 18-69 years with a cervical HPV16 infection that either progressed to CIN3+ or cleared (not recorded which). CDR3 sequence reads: CASRPGLNTDTQYF. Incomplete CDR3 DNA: TGTGCCAGCAGACCGGGACTTAACACAGATACG.